This TCR beta chain stems from a study of brain T cells in children with intractable seizures. Concerning this clone itself: Its matching antigen is unknown.

Study-level findings and limits: Viral specificity was inferred only from CDR3 similarity; HCMV serostatus was unknown.

Per germline, CDR1 LNHDA and CDR2 SQIVND (reference sequence). The trim removed 4 bases at V and 5 bases at J, leaving 4 bases unmatched. The CDR3 sequence is 14 residues long. Sequenced by immunoSEQ multiplex PCR; TCRdb stores in-frame clones only, minus some. The repertoire holds more than 40,000 clones, with 90% as singletons. This sample comprised peripheral blood, obtained at surgery. This chain joins TRBV19 and TRBJ1-5; 8 bases align to TRBD1. This receptor was taken from a girl aged 2-15 years with tuberous sclerosis and intractable seizures. The CDR3 loop reads CASSKDREDQPQHF. The CDR3 DNA is TGTGCCAGTAGTAAGGACAGGGAGGATCAGCCCCAGCATTTT.